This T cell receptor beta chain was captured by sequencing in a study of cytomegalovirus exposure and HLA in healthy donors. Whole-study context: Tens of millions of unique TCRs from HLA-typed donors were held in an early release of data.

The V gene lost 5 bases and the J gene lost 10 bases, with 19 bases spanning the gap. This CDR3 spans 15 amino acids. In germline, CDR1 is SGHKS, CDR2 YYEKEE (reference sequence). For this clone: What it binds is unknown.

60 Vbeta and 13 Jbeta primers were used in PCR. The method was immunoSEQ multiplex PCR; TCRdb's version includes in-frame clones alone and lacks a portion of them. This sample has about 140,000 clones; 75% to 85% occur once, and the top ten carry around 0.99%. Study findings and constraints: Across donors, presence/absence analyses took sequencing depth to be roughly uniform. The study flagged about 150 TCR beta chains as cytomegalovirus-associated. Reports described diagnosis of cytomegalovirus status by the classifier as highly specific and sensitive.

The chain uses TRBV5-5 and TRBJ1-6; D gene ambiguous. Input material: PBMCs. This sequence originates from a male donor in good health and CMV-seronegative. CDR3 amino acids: CASSLRGPEGSPLHF. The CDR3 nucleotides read TGTGCCAGCAGTCTGCGGGGTCCGGAGGGATCACCCCTCCACTTT. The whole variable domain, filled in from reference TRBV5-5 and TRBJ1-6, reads DAGVTQSPTHLIKTRGQQVTLRCSPISGHKSVSWYQQVLGQGPQFIFQYYEKEERGRGNFPDRFSARQFPNYSSELNVNALLLGDSALYLCASSLRGPEGSPLHFGNGTRLTVT.